Listed below are T cell receptor beta chains from one sample, sequenced in a study of identical twins. Using its own MiXCR run on the 5' RACE reads, TCRdb lists one record per CDR3 protein. The sample contains 470,000 or so distinct CDR3 sequences, less than 25% of which appear only once. This same sample was also taken into another study, of T cells expressing NK-cell markers.

Material: CD4+ T cells sorted from blood. These receptor sequences come from a woman aged 18 to 35 in good health. The CDR3 runs from the conserved cysteine through the conserved F or W. Each record gives: CDR3 length, J gene, D gene, V gene, clone size, CDR3 protein, CDR3 DNA. The D gene is left open where the match is weak. Clone size is stated in some rows and not others, as once, few, many or a class when expanded.

len: 15; j_gene: TRBJ2-1; d_gene: TRBD2; v_gene: TRBV20-1; abundance: .; CDR3aa: CSANRLAGAFYEQFF; CDR3nt: TGCAGTGCTAATCGATTAGCGGGAGCGTTTTATGAGCAGTTCTTC
len: 17; j_gene: TRBJ2-1; d_gene: TRBD2; v_gene: TRBV20-1; abundance: .; CDR3aa: CSARDPFSSGSYNEQFF; CDR3nt: TGCAGTGCTAGAGATCCATTTTCCAGCGGGAGTTACAATGAGCAGTTCTTC
len: 13; j_gene: TRBJ2-4; d_gene: .; v_gene: TRBV3-1; abundance: .; CDR3aa: CASSQGTGLAQYF; CDR3nt: TGTGCCAGCAGCCAAGGGACGGGTCTTGCTCAGTACTTC
len: 13; j_gene: TRBJ2-1; d_gene: TRBD2; v_gene: TRBV18; abundance: .; CDR3aa: CASSRTSGLEQFF; CDR3nt: TGTGCCAGCTCGCGGACTAGCGGCCTTGAGCAGTTCTTC
len: 14; j_gene: TRBJ2-7; d_gene: .; v_gene: TRBV5-1; abundance: .; CDR3aa: CASSLTPGNYEQYF; CDR3nt: TGCGCCAGCAGCTTAACTCCAGGGAACTACGAGCAGTACTTC
len: 12; j_gene: TRBJ1-2; d_gene: .; v_gene: TRBV3-1; abundance: few; CDR3aa: CASSQSKGGYTF; CDR3nt: TGTGCCAGCAGCCAATCAAAGGGAGGCTACACCTTC
len: 15; j_gene: TRBJ2-5; d_gene: .; v_gene: TRBV11-2; abundance: many; CDR3aa: CASSLDWGPQETQYF; CDR3nt: TGTGCCAGCAGCTTAGATTGGGGGCCCCAAGAGACCCAGTACTTC
len: 15; j_gene: TRBJ1-1; d_gene: .; v_gene: TRBV20-1; abundance: few; CDR3aa: CSARVRVRMNTEAFF; CDR3nt: TGCAGTGCTAGGGTCAGGGTAAGGATGAACACTGAAGCTTTCTTT
len: 15; j_gene: TRBJ1-2; d_gene: TRBD1; v_gene: TRBV3-1; abundance: few; CDR3aa: CASSHVRQGQYGYTF; CDR3nt: TGTGCCAGCAGCCACGTCCGACAGGGCCAATATGGCTACACCTTC
len: 15; j_gene: TRBJ1-1; d_gene: .; v_gene: TRBV6-1; abundance: .; CDR3aa: CASRRRGKLNTMAFF; CDR3nt: TGTGCCAGCAGGAGAAGGGGAAAACTGAACACGATGGCTTTCTTT
len: 12; j_gene: TRBJ1-2; d_gene: .; v_gene: TRBV12-3/TRBV12-4; abundance: many; CDR3aa: CASSFNDYGYTF; CDR3nt: TGTGCCAGCAGTTTTAATGACTATGGCTACACCTTC
len: 13; j_gene: TRBJ1-2; d_gene: .; v_gene: TRBV29-1; abundance: few; CDR3aa: CSVERGGNYGYTF; CDR3nt: TGCAGCGTTGAACGGGGGGGGAACTATGGCTACACCTTC
len: 14; j_gene: TRBJ2-5; d_gene: .; v_gene: TRBV5-1; abundance: .; CDR3aa: CASSLLYTQETQYF; CDR3nt: TGCGCCAGCAGCTTGCTTTACACCCAAGAGACCCAGTACTTC
len: 13; j_gene: TRBJ2-1; d_gene: .; v_gene: TRBV5-1; abundance: .; CDR3aa: CASSLYLPLQQFF; CDR3nt: TGCGCCAGCAGCTTGTATCTACCTTTACAGCAGTTCTTC
len: 15; j_gene: TRBJ1-5; d_gene: .; v_gene: TRBV5-6; abundance: .; CDR3aa: CASSFYSSINQPQHF; CDR3nt: TGTGCCAGCAGCTTTTATTCGAGCATCAATCAGCCCCAGCATTTT
len: 17; j_gene: TRBJ1-6; d_gene: .; v_gene: TRBV6-5; abundance: .; CDR3aa: CASSYSLTPLTDSPLHF; CDR3nt: TGTGCCAGCAGTTACTCCCTGACGCCCCTTACGGACTCACCCCTCCACTTT
len: 17; j_gene: TRBJ2-7; d_gene: TRBD2; v_gene: TRBV7-2; abundance: .; CDR3aa: CASSPYGSGSPTYEQYF; CDR3nt: TGTGCCAGCAGCCCTTACGGTAGCGGGAGTCCCACCTACGAGCAGTACTTC
len: 13; j_gene: TRBJ2-5; d_gene: .; v_gene: TRBV7-2; abundance: .; CDR3aa: CASSFGPRETQYF; CDR3nt: TGTGCCAGCAGCTTCGGACCCCGAGAGACCCAGTACTTC
len: 12; j_gene: TRBJ2-7; d_gene: .; v_gene: TRBV21-1; abundance: few; CDR3aa: CAHRDRYYEQYF; CDR3nt: TGTGCGCACCGCGACAGATACTACGAGCAGTACTTC
len: 12; j_gene: TRBJ2-1; d_gene: .; v_gene: TRBV11-3; abundance: .; CDR3aa: CASSLLSNEQFF; CDR3nt: TGTGCCAGCAGCCTCCTCTCGAATGAGCAGTTCTTC
len: 16; j_gene: TRBJ1-3; d_gene: .; v_gene: TRBV12-3/TRBV12-4; abundance: many; CDR3aa: CASSLGGGRARNTIYF; CDR3nt: TGTGCCAGCAGTTTAGGGGGGGGAAGGGCCCGAAACACCATATATTTT
len: 15; j_gene: TRBJ2-3; d_gene: TRBD2; v_gene: TRBV28; abundance: .; CDR3aa: CASSYGSAGKDTQYF; CDR3nt: TGTGCCAGCAGTTACGGGTCAGCGGGAAAAGATACGCAGTATTTT
len: 12; j_gene: TRBJ1-3; d_gene: .; v_gene: TRBV10-3; abundance: .; CDR3aa: CAIRTPGNTIYF; CDR3nt: TGTGCCATCAGGACACCAGGGAACACCATATATTTT
len: 17; j_gene: TRBJ2-1; d_gene: TRBD2; v_gene: TRBV7-2; abundance: .; CDR3aa: CASSRKLAGISYNEQFF; CDR3nt: TGTGCCAGCAGCAGAAAATTAGCGGGCATATCCTACAATGAGCAGTTCTTC
len: 14; j_gene: TRBJ1-1; d_gene: .; v_gene: TRBV27; abundance: .; CDR3aa: CASSKQGLNTEAFF; CDR3nt: TGTGCCAGCAGTAAACAGGGTTTGAACACTGAAGCTTTCTTT
len: 17; j_gene: TRBJ2-3; d_gene: TRBD2; v_gene: TRBV9; abundance: .; CDR3aa: CASSPSSGLASTDTQYF; CDR3nt: TGTGCCAGCAGCCCATCATCGGGACTAGCGAGCACAGATACGCAGTATTTT
len: 14; j_gene: TRBJ2-1; d_gene: .; v_gene: TRBV18; abundance: .; CDR3aa: CASSPPWGLDEQFF; CDR3nt: TGTGCCAGCTCACCACCCTGGGGGTTAGATGAGCAGTTCTTC
len: 11; j_gene: TRBJ2-7; d_gene: TRBD2; v_gene: TRBV30; abundance: few; CDR3aa: CAWSVGREQYF; CDR3nt: TGTGCCTGGAGTGTCGGGAGGGAGCAGTACTTC
len: 16; j_gene: TRBJ2-7; d_gene: .; v_gene: TRBV12-3/TRBV12-4; abundance: .; CDR3aa: CASSLRAGAFSYEQYF; CDR3nt: TGTGCCAGCAGTTTAAGGGCCGGTGCCTTCTCCTACGAGCAGTACTTC
len: 15; j_gene: TRBJ2-5; d_gene: TRBD2; v_gene: TRBV7-2; abundance: .; CDR3aa: CASSGASGTQETQYF; CDR3nt: TGTGCCAGCAGCGGGGCTAGCGGGACACAAGAGACCCAGTACTTC
len: 13; j_gene: TRBJ1-2; d_gene: .; v_gene: TRBV20-1; abundance: few; CDR3aa: CSARDVGGYGYTF; CDR3nt: TGCAGTGCTAGAGATGTTGGGGGATATGGCTACACCTTC
len: 11; j_gene: TRBJ2-1; d_gene: .; v_gene: TRBV7-9; abundance: .; CDR3aa: CASPRGYHLGF; CDR3nt: TGTGCCAGCCCCCGGGGCTACCACTTAGGCTTC
len: 14; j_gene: TRBJ1-1; d_gene: .; v_gene: TRBV9; abundance: .; CDR3aa: CASSANIGNTEAFF; CDR3nt: TGTGCCAGCAGCGCCAACATCGGTAACACTGAAGCTTTCTTT
len: 16; j_gene: TRBJ2-1; d_gene: TRBD2; v_gene: TRBV7-9; abundance: many; CDR3aa: CASSLVTGGTGNEQFF; CDR3nt: TGTGCCAGCAGCTTAGTCACGGGAGGCACAGGCAATGAGCAGTTCTTC
len: 14; j_gene: TRBJ2-4; d_gene: TRBD1; v_gene: TRBV27; abundance: .; CDR3aa: CASSLSDRGNIQYF; CDR3nt: TGTGCCAGCAGTTTATCCGACAGGGGCAACATTCAGTACTTC
len: 15; j_gene: TRBJ1-1; d_gene: TRBD1; v_gene: TRBV11-2; abundance: .; CDR3aa: CASTTYRGRRTEAFF; CDR3nt: TGTGCCAGCACCACTTACAGGGGGCGGAGAACTGAAGCTTTCTTT
len: 12; j_gene: TRBJ1-1; d_gene: TRBD1; v_gene: TRBV10-3; abundance: .; CDR3aa: CAISGQGLGAFF; CDR3nt: TGTGCCATCAGTGGACAGGGTTTAGGAGCTTTCTTT
len: 10; j_gene: TRBJ1-2; d_gene: TRBD1; v_gene: TRBV29-1; abundance: few; CDR3aa: CSVSGGGYTF; CDR3nt: TGCAGCGTTTCAGGGGGAGGCTACACCTTC
len: 14; j_gene: TRBJ1-5; d_gene: TRBD1; v_gene: TRBV20-1; abundance: few; CDR3aa: CSAWGQSYNQPQHF; CDR3nt: TGCAGTGCTTGGGGACAGTCTTACAATCAGCCCCAGCATTTT
len: 14; j_gene: TRBJ1-2; d_gene: TRBD1; v_gene: TRBV12-3/TRBV12-4; abundance: .; CDR3aa: CASSLGTGHGGYTF; CDR3nt: TGTGCCAGCAGTTTAGGGACAGGGCATGGTGGCTACACCTTC
len: 14; j_gene: TRBJ2-2; d_gene: .; v_gene: TRBV6-5; abundance: few; CDR3aa: CASSWGTYTGELFF; CDR3nt: TGTGCCAGCAGTTGGGGTACCTACACCGGGGAGCTGTTTTTT
len: 13; j_gene: TRBJ1-1; d_gene: .; v_gene: TRBV12-3/TRBV12-4; abundance: .; CDR3aa: CASSFPGEVEAFF; CDR3nt: TGTGCCAGCAGTTTTCCAGGGGAGGTTGAAGCTTTCTTT
len: 14; j_gene: TRBJ2-1; d_gene: TRBD1; v_gene: TRBV24-1; abundance: .; CDR3aa: CATSDRDRGGEQFF; CDR3nt: TGTGCCACCAGTGACCGGGACAGGGGGGGTGAGCAGTTCTTC
len: 15; j_gene: TRBJ2-1; d_gene: .; v_gene: TRBV12-3/TRBV12-4; abundance: .; CDR3aa: CASSSGTGYYNEQFF; CDR3nt: TGTGCCAGCAGCTCCGGGACCGGGTATTACAATGAGCAGTTCTTC
len: 18; j_gene: TRBJ2-3; d_gene: TRBD2; v_gene: TRBV20-1; abundance: few; CDR3aa: CSAPWAGGGRGSTDTQYF; CDR3nt: TGCAGTGCCCCTTGGGCGGGGGGAGGCCGAGGGAGCACAGATACGCAGTATTTT
len: 17; j_gene: TRBJ2-1; d_gene: TRBD1; v_gene: TRBV4-3; abundance: .; CDR3aa: CASSQDLPGGYYNEQFF; CDR3nt: TGCGCCAGCAGCCAAGATCTGCCAGGGGGCTACTACAATGAGCAGTTCTTC